A single sample gave rise to the 30 T cell receptor beta chains below, sequenced in a study of shared clonotypes between healthy human individuals. The naive CD8 population came from CD45RO-negative cells selected for CCR7, without terminally differentiated effector memory CD45RA+ cells. TCRdb keeps only in-frame clones here, not all; method: immunoSEQ multiplex PCR. The sample holds roughly 890,000 clones; over 90% are singletons and the top ten take 24%. Material for sequencing was naive CD8+ T cells sorted from blood. Receptor source: a man in his thirties or forties in good health.

This chain links TRBV6-5 with TRBJ2-1, with TRBD2 matching over 15 bases. CDR3 length: 16 amino acids. Per germline, CDR1 MNHEY and CDR2 SVGAGI. With V trimmed by 2 bases and J by 8 bases, 4 bases remained unmatched. The CDR3 DNA is TGTGCCAGCAGTTACGAGGGACTAGCGGGAGGCGATGAGCAGTTCTTC. This sequence encodes CASSYEGLAGGDEQFF.

This clone has more than one count but fewer than ten. Other DNA sequences within the sample encode an identical CDR3. CDR3 nucleotide sequence: TGTGCCAGCAGTTTAAGCTATGGCTACACCTTC. Translation: CASSLSYGYTF. The chain combines TRBV28 with TRBJ1-2; no firm D call. The V gene's germline CDR1 is MDHEN and CDR2 SYDVKM. This CDR3 is 11 amino acids long. Trimming took 2 bases from V and 4 from J, leaving 2 bases between them.

The gene calls are TRBV19 and TRBJ1-4; D call uncertain. The V gene's germline CDR1 is LNHDA and CDR2 SQIVND (reference sequence). The CDR3 runs to 18 residues. The V end was cut by 6 bases, the J end by 0 bases, with 20 bases between. CDR3 protein: CASSPVPHTVATNEKLFF. The CDR3 DNA sequence: TGTGCCAGTAGCCCTGTCCCGCATACCGTTGCAACTAATGAAAAACTGTTTTTT.

This clone was seen a few times. This rearrangement joins TRBV2 to TRBJ2-1; TRBD2 matches at 12 bases. Trimming removed 4 bases from V and 6 bases from J; junction bases left unmatched: 13. In germline, CDR1 is SNHLY, CDR2 FYNNEI. The CDR3 sequence is 18 residues long. This CDR3 is CASSGPLLAGGASNEQFF. Here the CDR3 DNA reads TGTGCCAGCAGTGGCCCCCTACTAGCGGGAGGAGCCTCCAATGAGCAGTTCTTC.

The V and J genes are TRBV2 and TRBJ2-3; 8 bases line up with TRBD2. Trimming at V came to 6 bases and at J to 4 bases, leaving 15 bases not matched to a gene. The V gene's germline CDR1 is SNHLY and CDR2 FYNNEI. This CDR3 comprises 17 residues. The CDR3 protein is CASRVSLVRREADTQYF. The CDR3 DNA reads as TGTGCCAGCAGGGTATCGTTAGTTCGGCGGGAGGCAGATACGCAGTATTTT.

The chain uses TRBV7-2 and TRBJ2-3, with D unresolved. The CDR3 length is 13 residues. Germline lookup yields CDR1 SGHTA and CDR2 FQGNSA. Trimming left V 5 bases short and J 2 bases short, with 8 bases between. CDR3 in DNA: TGTGCCAGCAGCCCGGGTTACACAGATACGCAGTATTTT. It translates to CASSPGYTDTQYF.

The chain links TRBV18 to TRBJ2-1; unclear D gene. Germline loops: CDR1 KGHSH, CDR2 LQKENI. Between the trimmed V and J ends, which lost 6 bases and 8 bases, there was a span of 17 bases. The CDR3 has 14 residues. The CDR3 sequence: CASSPTRKGDEQFF. The CDR3 nucleotides read TGTGCCAGCTCTCCGACCCGTAAGGGTGATGAGCAGTTCTTC.

The rearrangement uses TRBV6-1 and TRBJ1-5, with D perhaps TRBD1 (6 bases). Deletions cut 4 bases from V and 2 bases from J, with 21 bases between. Germline V gene lookup returns CDR1 MNHNS and CDR2 SASEGT. This CDR3 contains 18 residues. The DNA of the CDR3 is TGTGCCAGCAGTGGCGGGGAGGGACAACATTGGGGCAATCAGCCCCAGCATTTT. As protein: CASSGGEGQHWGNQPQHF.

The chain links TRBV2 to TRBJ1-1; D is uncertain. Trimming cost V 3 bases and J 3 bases, with 2 bases left between them. This CDR3 is built from 11 residues. Germline V gene data show CDR1 as SNHLY and CDR2 as FYNNEI. The CDR3 spells CASSDDTEAFF. The CDR3 region has the DNA TGTGCCAGCAGTGATGACACTGAAGCTTTCTTT.

On this clone: Other DNA sequences within the sample encode an identical CDR3. This chain uses TRBV27 with TRBJ2-7, with D maybe TRBD1 (5 bases). The CDR3 is made up of 13 amino acids. V was shortened by 4 bases and J by 2 bases, with 9 bases between the two germline ends. Per germline, CDR1 MNHEY and CDR2 SMNVEV (reference sequence). CDR3 region: CASSSQGPYEQYF. The CDR3 coding sequence is TGTGCCAGCAGTTCGCAGGGCCCCTACGAGCAGTACTTC.

The genes are TRBV2 and TRBJ1-2, with D perhaps matching TRBD1 (6 bases). The CDR3 extends over 15 amino acids. V lost 3 bases and J 4 bases, leaving 15 bases between the germline ends. Germline V gene data show CDR1 as SNHLY and CDR2 as FYNNEI. The CDR3 nucleotides read TGTGCCAGCAGTGAGGGGCAGGGGATAACCTATGGCTACACCTTC. Translated: CASSEGQGITYGYTF.

The gene calls are TRBV4-2 and TRBJ2-5; the D gene is possibly TRBD1 (5 bases). CDR3 length: 14 amino acids. Trimming pared 0 bases from V and 5 bases from J, leaving 10 bases between. Germline CDR1 is LGHNA and CDR2 is YNFKEQ. The CDR3 DNA follows: TGTGCCAGCAGCCAAGATAGGGGTTTCGAGACCCAGTACTTC. Protein product: CASSQDRGFETQYF.

This chain joins TRBV6-5 and TRBJ2-2, with D possibly TRBD1 on 6 matching bases. CDR3 length equals 15 residues. V was shortened by 5 bases and J by 3 bases, with 13 bases between the two germline ends. The V gene's germline CDR1 is MNHEY and CDR2 SVGAGI. CDR3 in DNA: TGTGCCAGCAGTCTTGACAGGCCTCACACCGGGGAGCTGTTTTTT. This sequence encodes CASSLDRPHTGELFF.

The V gene is TRBV29-1, the J gene TRBJ1-1, with TRBD1 identical over 7 bases. The V segment lost 2 bases and the J segment 3 bases; nucleotides outside the gene matches: 15. The germline V gene has CDR1 SQVTM and CDR2 ANQGSEA. This CDR3 spans 17 amino acids. CDR3 DNA sequence: TGCAGCGTTGAATACGGTTTTACAGGGGCAGGGTACACTGAAGCTTTCTTT. Translation gives CSVEYGFTGAGYTEAFF.

This chain uses TRBV7-9 with TRBJ2-7; 9 nucleotides align to TRBD1. Per germline, CDR1 SEHNR and CDR2 FQNEAQ (reference sequence). CDR3 size: 17 residues. V lost 6 bases to trimming and J lost 5 bases; unmatched junction nucleotides: 17. CDR3 coding DNA: TGTGCCAGCAGATCCGGGACAGGGTCTATTCCTGTCGACGAGCAGTACTTC. It translates to CASRSGTGSIPVDEQYF.

V and J are TRBV7-3 and TRBJ2-1, with 9 bases lining up with TRBD2. Germline lookup yields CDR1 SGHTA and CDR2 FQGTGA. J lost 5 bases, V lost 2 bases, and 4 bases had no gene match. The CDR3 covers 15 residues. CDR3 sequence: CASSLFAGGHNEQFF. The CDR3 DNA reads as TGTGCCAGCAGCTTATTTGCGGGAGGGCACAATGAGCAGTTCTTC. Together with reference TRBV7-3 and TRBJ2-1, the CDR3 gives the full variable domain: GAGVSQTPSNKVTEKGKYVELRCDPISGHTALYWYRQSLGQGPEFLIYFQGTGAADDSGLPNDRFFAVRPEGSVSTLKIQRTERGDSAVYLCASSLFAGGHNEQFFGPGTRLTVL.

This clone was counted a single time. The chain links TRBV29-1 to TRBJ2-1; no clear D. The germline gives CDR1 SQVTM, CDR2 ANQGSEA. The CDR3 extends over 16 amino acids. The V and J ends lost 0 bases and 0 bases respectively, with 12 bases between them. The CDR3 bases are TGCAGCGTTGAAGATCATGACTCCTTCTCCTACAATGAGCAGTTCTTC. It codes for CSVEDHDSFSYNEQFF.

About this clone itself: One end of the junction fails to match germline, which may point to a read error. V is TRBV13 and J is TRBJ1-5; 10 nucleotides agree with TRBD1. Germline V gives CDR1 PRHDT, CDR2 FYEKMQ (reference sequence). The CDR3 consists of 12 residues. Written as DNA, the CDR3 is TGTGCCAGCAGTTCCGGGACAGGGGACATTAATTTT. It translates to CASSSGTGDINF.

The gene calls are TRBV21-1 and TRBJ2-3. TRBV21-1 is deemed a pseudogene. This CDR3 is 13 amino acids long. CDR3: CASSKGVGDTQYF. In DNA form, the CDR3 reads TGTGCCAGCAGCAAAGGGGTGGGAGATACGCAGTATTTT.

This clone was counted a single time. V gene TRBV27 combines with J gene TRBJ1-5; 8 nucleotides match TRBD1. The CDR3 contains 15 residues. Losses at the gene ends were 5 bases for V and 6 bases for J; bases not matched to a gene: 9. Germline V gene lookup returns CDR1 MNHEY and CDR2 SMNVEV (reference sequence). The CDR3 nucleotides read TGTGCCAGCAGTCGAGGACAGGGCCAAGGTCAGCCCCAGCATTTT. Translated: CASSRGQGQGQPQHF.

This chain connects TRBV29-1 to TRBJ2-1, with 7 bases matching TRBD2. V lost 2 bases to trimming and J lost 5 bases; unmatched junction nucleotides: 12. This CDR3 has 16 residues. CDR1 is SQVTM, CDR2 ANQGSEA, per germline. The CDR3 sequence is CSVELAGARTNNEQFF. The CDR3 DNA follows: TGCAGCGTTGAACTGGCGGGAGCCAGGACCAACAATGAGCAGTTCTTC.

The table lists this clone with a few counts. This sequence joins TRBV4-1 and TRBJ2-3; TRBD2 matches at 7 bases. J was trimmed by 2 bases and V by 3 bases; bases with no gene match: 8. This CDR3 spans 16 amino acids. Germline CDR1 reads MGHRA; CDR2 reads YSYEKL. The CDR3 is CASSQGWEGLTDTQYF. The CDR3 nucleotides read TGCGCCAGCAGCCAGGGATGGGAGGGGCTCACAGATACGCAGTATTTT.

V and J are TRBV19 and TRBJ2-1; 7 positions match TRBD2. The CDR3 is 16 residues long. V shed 2 bases and J 0 bases; nucleotides not matched to a gene: 4. The germline V gene encodes CDR1 LNHDA and CDR2 SQIVND (reference sequence). As DNA, the CDR3 is TGTGCCAGTAGTATAAGCGGGGTAAGCTCCTACAATGAGCAGTTCTTC. Its protein is CASSISGVSSYNEQFF.

This clone was seen a few times. V is TRBV18 and J is TRBJ2-3; 12 bases map to TRBD2. Germline CDR1 is KGHSH and CDR2 is LQKENI. The CDR3 loop spans 16 amino acids. V was clipped by 3 bases and J by 4 bases; unmatched bases: 5. The CDR3 loop reads CASSPRLAGVPDTQYF. The DNA for the CDR3 is TGTGCCAGCTCACCCCGACTAGCGGGAGTCCCAGATACGCAGTATTTT.

This clone came up once. This sequence joins TRBV7-2 and TRBJ2-3; 9 nucleotides match TRBD1. The CDR3 is 16 amino acids. Germline CDR1 SGHTA, CDR2 FQGNSA. Losses at the gene ends were 4 bases for V and 2 bases for J; bases not matched to a gene: 7. This chain's CDR3 is CASSWRQGGTTDTQYF. The CDR3 DNA follows: TGTGCCAGCAGCTGGAGACAGGGGGGAACCACAGATACGCAGTATTTT.

The rearrangement links TRBV9 to TRBJ2-3; 9 bases are a match to TRBD2. Looked up from germline, CDR1 is SGDLS and CDR2 is YYNGEE. The length of the CDR3 is 18 residues. V shed 3 bases and J 9 bases; nucleotides not matched to a gene: 20. The CDR3 region is CASSADREGTSLTRTQYF. The CDR3 DNA sequence: TGTGCCAGCAGCGCCGATCGGGAGGGGACTAGCTTAACCCGGACGCAGTATTTT.

CDR3 sequence: CSYVWGSYNEQFF. The CDR3 coding sequence is TGCAGCTACGTCTGGGGCTCCTACAATGAGCAGTTCTTC. The chain links TRBV29-1 to TRBJ2-1; no clear D gene. V lost 8 bases and J lost 0, with 11 bases in between. The length of the CDR3 is 13 residues. Germline assignment: CDR1 SQVTM and CDR2 ANQGSEA.

The chain carries TRBV6-1 and TRBJ1-4, with 10 bases lining up with TRBD1. The V gene end was trimmed by 2 bases and the J gene end by 8 bases; junction bases not matched to a gene: 5. Germline loops: CDR1 MNHNS, CDR2 SASEGT. This CDR3 region has 15 residues. In nucleotides, the CDR3 is TGTGCCAGCAGTGAAAGGGACAGGGGCGGGGAAAAACTGTTTTTT. Protein sequence: CASSERDRGGEKLFF.

The V gene is TRBV10-3, the J gene TRBJ2-7; D remains unclear. V was cut by 2 bases and J by 0 bases, with 5 bases left in between. Germline loops: CDR1 ENHRY, CDR2 SYGVKD. The CDR3 totals 13 residues. CDR3 region: CAISEDGSYEQYF. The CDR3 nucleotides read TGTGCCATCAGTGAGGACGGCTCCTACGAGCAGTACTTC.

This sequence joins TRBV5-1 and TRBJ2-7; D might be TRBD1 or TRBD2, each matching 6 bases. Germline V lookup: CDR1 SGHRS, CDR2 YFSETQ. This CDR3 region has 13 residues. V was cut by 8 bases and J by 3 bases, with 15 bases left in between. CDR3 region: CASNERGDYEQYF. DNA for the CDR3: TGCGCCAGTAACGAAAGGGGGGACTACGAGCAGTACTTC. Together with reference TRBV5-1 and TRBJ2-7, the CDR3 gives the full variable domain: KAGVTQTPRYLIKTRGQQVTLSCSPISGHRSVSWYQQTPGQGLQFLFEYFSETQRNKGNFPGRFSGRQFSNSRSEMNVSTLELGDSALYLCASNERGDYEQYFGPGTRLTVT.